Detailed here is one TCR beta chain. The data were obtained in a study of shared T cell receptors in the human thymus. Only in-frame clones appear in the TCRdb table, and some are missing; sequencing was by immunoSEQ multiplex PCR. Here the sample spans around 730,000 clones, 75% to 90% being singletons. Germline V lookup: CDR1 ENHRY, CDR2 SYGVKD. Trimming took off 3 bases at V and 7 bases at J, with 18 bases between the two ends. This CDR3 has 15 amino acids. This same sample was also taken into another study, of human thymus T cells.

The receptor was isolated from a girl less than two years old with a congenital heart defect. The chain couples TRBV10-3 to TRBJ1-2; the D gene is possibly TRBD1 (6 bases). The sample comprised thymocytes. This chain's CDR3 is CAISDLGTSGGGYTF. In nucleotides, the CDR3 is TGTGCCATCAGTGACCTAGGGACAAGCGGGGGTGGCTACACCTTC.